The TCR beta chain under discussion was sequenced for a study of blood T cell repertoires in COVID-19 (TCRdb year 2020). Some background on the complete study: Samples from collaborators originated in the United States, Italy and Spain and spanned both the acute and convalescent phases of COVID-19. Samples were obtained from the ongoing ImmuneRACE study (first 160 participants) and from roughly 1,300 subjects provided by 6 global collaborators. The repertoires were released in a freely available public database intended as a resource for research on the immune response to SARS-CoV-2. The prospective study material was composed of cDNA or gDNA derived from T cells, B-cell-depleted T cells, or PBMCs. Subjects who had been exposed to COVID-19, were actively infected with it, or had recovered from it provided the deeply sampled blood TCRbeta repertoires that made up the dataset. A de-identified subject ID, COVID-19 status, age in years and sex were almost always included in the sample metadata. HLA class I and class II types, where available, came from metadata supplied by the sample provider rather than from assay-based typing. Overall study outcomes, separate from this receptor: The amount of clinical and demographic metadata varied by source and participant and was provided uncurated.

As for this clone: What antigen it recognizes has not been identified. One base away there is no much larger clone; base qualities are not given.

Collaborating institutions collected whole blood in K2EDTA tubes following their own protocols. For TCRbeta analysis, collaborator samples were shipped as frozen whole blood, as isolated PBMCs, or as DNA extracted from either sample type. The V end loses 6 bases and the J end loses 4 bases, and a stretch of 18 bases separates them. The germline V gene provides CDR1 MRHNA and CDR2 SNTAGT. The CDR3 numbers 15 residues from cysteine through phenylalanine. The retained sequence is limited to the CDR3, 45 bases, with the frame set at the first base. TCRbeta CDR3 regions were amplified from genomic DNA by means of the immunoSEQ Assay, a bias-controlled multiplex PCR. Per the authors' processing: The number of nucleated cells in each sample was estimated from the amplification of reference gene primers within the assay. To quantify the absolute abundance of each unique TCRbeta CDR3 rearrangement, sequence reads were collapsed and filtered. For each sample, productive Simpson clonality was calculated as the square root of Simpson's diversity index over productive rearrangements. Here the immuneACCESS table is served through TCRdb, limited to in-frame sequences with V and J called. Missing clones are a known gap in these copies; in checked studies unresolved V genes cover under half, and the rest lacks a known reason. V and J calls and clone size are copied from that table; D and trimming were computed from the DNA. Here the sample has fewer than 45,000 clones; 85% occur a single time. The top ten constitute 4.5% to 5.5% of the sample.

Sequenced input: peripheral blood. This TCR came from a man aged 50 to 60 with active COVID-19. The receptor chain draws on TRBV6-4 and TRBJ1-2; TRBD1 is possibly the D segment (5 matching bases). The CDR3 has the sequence CASRAGGRTLYGYTF. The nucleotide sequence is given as TGTGCCAGCAGGGCCGGGGGACGGACTCTCTATGGCTACACCTTC.